This is a list of T cell receptor beta chains from one sample in a study of preoperative IRX-2 immunotherapy in early breast cancer. TCRdb keeps only in-frame clones here, not all; method: immunoSEQ multiplex PCR. The sample shows around 25,000 clones, about 87% of them seen only once. The sequences come from tumor tissue, collected after IRX-2 immunotherapy. Every receptor here comes from a human donor with breast cancer. CDR3s include the opening cysteine and the closing phenylalanine or tryptophan. A D gene is named only where the DNA matches it firmly. Clone size is shown for a subset of rows, as once, few, many or a class of expanded clone.

clone size: -
V gene: TRBV6-6
D gene: -
J gene: TRBJ1-1
CDR3 DNA: TGTGCCAGCACGAGGGGCAGGAACACTGAAGCTTTCTTT
CDR3 protein: CASTRGRNTEAFF

clone size: -
V gene: TRBV4-1
D gene: -
J gene: TRBJ2-4
CDR3 DNA: TGCGCCAGCAGCCAAGGGTTTGGACGGGGAAACATTCAGTACTTC
CDR3 protein: CASSQGFGRGNIQYF

clone size: once
V gene: TRBV7-9
D gene: -
J gene: TRBJ1-1
CDR3 DNA: TGTGCCAGCAGCTTGGAAGTTAACACTGAAGCTTTCTTT
CDR3 protein: CASSLEVNTEAFF

clone size: once
V gene: TRBV7-2
D gene: -
J gene: TRBJ1-1
CDR3 DNA: TGTGCCAGCAGCTTAGTACTCCTGCGGGGAGCTTTCTTT
CDR3 protein: CASSLVLLRGAFF

clone size: -
V gene: TRBV19
D gene: TRBD1
J gene: TRBJ1-2
CDR3 DNA: TGTGCCAGTACTGACAGGGATCCCCCTTCCTATGGCTACACCTTC
CDR3 protein: CASTDRDPPSYGYTF

clone size: -
V gene: TRBV19
D gene: -
J gene: TRBJ2-2
CDR3 DNA: TGTGCCAGTAGTAGGGACTTGGGGGAGCTGTTTTTT
CDR3 protein: CASSRDLGELFF

clone size: -
V gene: TRBV7-9
D gene: TRBD1
J gene: TRBJ2-2
CDR3 DNA: TGTGCCAGCAGCTTAGACATAAGACAGGGTGGAACCGGGGAGCTGTTTTTT
CDR3 protein: CASSLDIRQGGTGELFF

clone size: -
V gene: TRBV27
D gene: -
J gene: TRBJ2-7
CDR3 DNA: TGTGCCAGCAGTTTAGGAGGGGGGCGCGAGTACGAGCAGTACTTC
CDR3 protein: CASSLGGGREYEQYF

clone size: -
V gene: TRBV10-2
D gene: TRBD1
J gene: TRBJ1-5
CDR3 DNA: TGCGCCAGCAGCACAGGGGTGAATCAGCCCCAGCATTTT
CDR3 protein: CASSTGVNQPQHF

clone size: -
V gene: TRBV28
D gene: -
J gene: TRBJ1-2
CDR3 DNA: TGTGCCAGCAGACAGACAGATTATGGCTACACCTTC
CDR3 protein: CASRQTDYGYTF

clone size: once
V gene: TRBV11-2
D gene: -
J gene: TRBJ2-3
CDR3 DNA: TGTGCCAGCAGCTTATCAGATACGCAGTATTTT
CDR3 protein: CASSLSDTQYF

clone size: -
V gene: TRBV9
D gene: -
J gene: TRBJ2-2
CDR3 DNA: TGTGCCAGCAGCGTGGGTACCGGGGGGCCGACCGGGGAGCTGTTTTTT
CDR3 protein: CASSVGTGGPTGELFF

clone size: -
V gene: TRBV5-1
D gene: -
J gene: TRBJ2-5
CDR3 DNA: TGCGCCAGCAGCTTGGTGAGTGGGACGAAAGAGACCCAGTACTTC
CDR3 protein: CASSLVSGTKETQYF

clone size: -
V gene: TRBV27
D gene: -
J gene: TRBJ2-3
CDR3 DNA: TGTGCCAGCAGTTCGGGGCATACGCAGTATTTT
CDR3 protein: CASSSGHTQYF

clone size: -
V gene: TRBV6-1
D gene: TRBD1
J gene: TRBJ1-1
CDR3 DNA: TGTGCCAGCAACCCCGACAGGGGGGATTCTCAAGCTTTCTTT
CDR3 protein: CASNPDRGDSQAFF

clone size: -
V gene: TRBV28
D gene: -
J gene: TRBJ1-2
CDR3 DNA: TGTGCCAGCAGTTTTGACATTGGACCGGGGCTTGGCTACACCTTC
CDR3 protein: CASSFDIGPGLGYTF

clone size: -
V gene: TRBV7-9
D gene: TRBD1
J gene: TRBJ1-6
CDR3 DNA: TGTGCCAGCAGCACCACAGGGGTCTCACCCCTCCACTTT
CDR3 protein: CASSTTGVSPLHF

clone size: -
V gene: TRBV18
D gene: TRBD1
J gene: TRBJ2-7
CDR3 DNA: TGTGCCAGCTCATCAGGGACAGGTTCCTACGAGCAGTACTTC
CDR3 protein: CASSSGTGSYEQYF

clone size: -
V gene: TRBV2
D gene: -
J gene: TRBJ2-6
CDR3 DNA: TGTGCCAGCAGTGAAGCGCTTGCGGGGTTTGGGGCCAACGTCCTGACTTTC
CDR3 protein: CASSEALAGFGANVLTF

clone size: -
V gene: TRBV19
D gene: TRBD1
J gene: TRBJ1-2
CDR3 DNA: TGTGCCAGTAGTAAATTTATAATGACAGGGATTGCTGGCTACACCTTC
CDR3 protein: CASSKFIMTGIAGYTF

clone size: -
V gene: TRBV2
D gene: -
J gene: TRBJ1-6
CDR3 DNA: TGTGCCAGCAGTGAAAGGACGGTTGGGAATTCACCCCTCCACTTT
CDR3 protein: CASSERTVGNSPLHF

clone size: -
V gene: TRBV5-4
D gene: TRBD2
J gene: TRBJ2-1
CDR3 DNA: TGTGCCAGCGGGGGGGAGCGGTACAATGAGCAGTTCTTC
CDR3 protein: CASGGERYNEQFF

clone size: -
V gene: TRBV19
D gene: -
J gene: TRBJ2-3
CDR3 DNA: TGTGCCAGTAGTCTACGGCGAGATACGCAGTATTTT
CDR3 protein: CASSLRRDTQYF

clone size: -
V gene: TRBV5-1
D gene: -
J gene: TRBJ1-1
CDR3 DNA: TGCGCCAGCAGCTGGGGGGGCACAGGCACTGAAGCTTTCTTT
CDR3 protein: CASSWGGTGTEAFF

clone size: -
V gene: TRBV9
D gene: -
J gene: TRBJ1-3
CDR3 DNA: TGTGCCAGCAGCGTAGATGGCTCTAGGGGAAACACCATATATTTT
CDR3 protein: CASSVDGSRGNTIYF

clone size: -
V gene: TRBV5-4
D gene: -
J gene: TRBJ2-3
CDR3 DNA: TGTGCCAGCAGCTTGGGTACAGGGCGGGCAGATACGCAGTATTTT
CDR3 protein: CASSLGTGRADTQYF

clone size: -
V gene: TRBV6-5
D gene: -
J gene: TRBJ1-1
CDR3 DNA: TGTGCCAGCAGTTACGGCAATGGGCAGGGATTTGAAGCTTTCTTT
CDR3 protein: CASSYGNGQGFEAFF

clone size: -
V gene: TRBV5-1
D gene: -
J gene: TRBJ2-1
CDR3 DNA: TGCGCCAGCAGCTACAACTATCTGGGAGGCTACAATGAGCAGTTCTTC
CDR3 protein: CASSYNYLGGYNEQFF

clone size: -
V gene: TRBV5-1
D gene: -
J gene: TRBJ2-3
CDR3 DNA: TGCGCCAGCAGCTTGGCTAGTACTTCGGATACGCAGTATTTT
CDR3 protein: CASSLASTSDTQYF

clone size: -
V gene: TRBV6-6
D gene: -
J gene: TRBJ1-1
CDR3 DNA: TGTGCCAGCAGTTACCACAGGGCAGGGGAAGGGACTGAAGCTTTCTTT
CDR3 protein: CASSYHRAGEGTEAFF

clone size: -
V gene: TRBV7-9
D gene: -
J gene: TRBJ1-5
CDR3 DNA: TGTGCCAGCAGCTCGGGGCTTAGCAATCAGCCCCAGCATTTT
CDR3 protein: CASSSGLSNQPQHF

clone size: -
V gene: TRBV6-5
D gene: TRBD1
J gene: TRBJ1-1
CDR3 DNA: TGTGCCAGCAGTCGACAGGGGATAATGAACACTGAAGCTTTCTTT
CDR3 protein: CASSRQGIMNTEAFF

clone size: -
V gene: TRBV4-2
D gene: -
J gene: TRBJ2-2
CDR3 DNA: TGTGCCAGCAGCCAAGCCGCATTTGGTAGGACCGGGGAGCTGTTTTTT
CDR3 protein: CASSQAAFGRTGELFF

clone size: -
V gene: TRBV9
D gene: TRBD2
J gene: TRBJ2-3
CDR3 DNA: TGTGCCAGCAGCGTAGCACGAGGCGGGGGGGCAGATACGCAGTATTTT
CDR3 protein: CASSVARGGGADTQYF

clone size: -
V gene: TRBV5-1
D gene: TRBD1
J gene: TRBJ1-6
CDR3 DNA: TGCGCCAGCAGCTGGGGGGACAGGGGGAATTCACCCCTCCACTTT
CDR3 protein: CASSWGDRGNSPLHF

clone size: -
V gene: TRBV5-4
D gene: -
J gene: TRBJ2-2
CDR3 DNA: TGTGCCAGCAGCCAAGTAGACCTCTCGAACACCGGGGAGCTGTTTTTT
CDR3 protein: CASSQVDLSNTGELFF

clone size: -
V gene: TRBV25-1
D gene: TRBD2
J gene: TRBJ2-5
CDR3 DNA: TGTGCCAGCAGTGATCCCAAGCGGGGGGGCCGAGAGACCCAGTACTTC
CDR3 protein: CASSDPKRGGRETQYF

clone size: -
V gene: TRBV11-2
D gene: -
J gene: TRBJ1-3
CDR3 DNA: TGTGCCAGCAGCTTAGATCAACAGGGCCGAAACACCATATATTTT
CDR3 protein: CASSLDQQGRNTIYF

clone size: -
V gene: TRBV2
D gene: TRBD1
J gene: TRBJ1-1
CDR3 DNA: TGTGCCAGCAGTAGACAGGGGAGAGGGTCGAACACTGAAGCTTTCTTT
CDR3 protein: CASSRQGRGSNTEAFF

clone size: -
V gene: TRBV11-2
D gene: -
J gene: TRBJ1-1
CDR3 DNA: TGTGCCAGCAGCTCTGGACGACCCGCTGAAGCTTTCTTT
CDR3 protein: CASSSGRPAEAFF

clone size: -
V gene: TRBV18
D gene: -
J gene: TRBJ1-3
CDR3 DNA: TGTGCCAGCTCACCAGAGACAGGAAACACCATATATTTT
CDR3 protein: CASSPETGNTIYF

clone size: -
V gene: TRBV18
D gene: TRBD1
J gene: TRBJ2-7
CDR3 DNA: TGTGCCAGCTCAGCTCGACAGGGTTCCTACGAGCAGTACTTC
CDR3 protein: CASSARQGSYEQYF

clone size: -
V gene: TRBV11-3
D gene: TRBD2
J gene: TRBJ2-1
CDR3 DNA: TGTGCCAGCAGCTTAGAGGCTAGCGGGGGCCATGAGCAGTTCTTC
CDR3 protein: CASSLEASGGHEQFF

clone size: -
V gene: TRBV5-6
D gene: -
J gene: TRBJ1-6
CDR3 DNA: TGTGCCAGCAGCTTGGATTTCGCCCTACCTTCACCCCTCCACTTT
CDR3 protein: CASSLDFALPSPLHF

clone size: -
V gene: TRBV11-3
D gene: TRBD1
J gene: TRBJ1-2
CDR3 DNA: TGTGCCAGCAGCAGACAGGGAGGGAACTATGGCTACACCTTC
CDR3 protein: CASSRQGGNYGYTF

clone size: -
V gene: TRBV7-2
D gene: -
J gene: TRBJ2-7
CDR3 DNA: TGTGCCAGCAGCTTACTTCAGGGCTACGAGCAGTACTTC
CDR3 protein: CASSLLQGYEQYF

clone size: -
V gene: TRBV7-8
D gene: -
J gene: TRBJ1-6
CDR3 DNA: TGTGCCAGCAGCATACAGGGTAACTCACCCCTCCACTTT
CDR3 protein: CASSIQGNSPLHF

clone size: -
V gene: TRBV5-1
D gene: -
J gene: TRBJ1-1
CDR3 DNA: TGCGCCAGCAGCTTGGGGAGTAACACTGAAGCTTTCTTT
CDR3 protein: CASSLGSNTEAFF

clone size: -
V gene: TRBV7-9
D gene: -
J gene: TRBJ2-3
CDR3 DNA: TGTGCCAGCAGCTCCCATACGCAGTATTTT
CDR3 protein: CASSSHTQYF

clone size: once
V gene: TRBV4-2
D gene: -
J gene: TRBJ2-2
CDR3 DNA: TGTGCCAGCAGCCCCCTGGAGGTTTCGAACACCGGGGAGCTGTTTTTT
CDR3 protein: CASSPLEVSNTGELFF

clone size: -
V gene: TRBV27
D gene: TRBD1
J gene: TRBJ1-3
CDR3 DNA: TGTGCCAGCGGACCGTACAGGGGTGGAAACACCATATATTTT
CDR3 protein: CASGPYRGGNTIYF

clone size: -
V gene: TRBV18
D gene: -
J gene: TRBJ1-3
CDR3 DNA: TGTGCCAGCTCACAGACAGGAACTGGAAACACCATATATTTT
CDR3 protein: CASSQTGTGNTIYF

clone size: -
V gene: TRBV9
D gene: -
J gene: TRBJ2-7
CDR3 DNA: TGTGCCAGCAGCGGGCAGGGTTACGAGCAGTACTTC
CDR3 protein: CASSGQGYEQYF

clone size: -
V gene: TRBV5-1
D gene: TRBD1
J gene: TRBJ2-6
CDR3 DNA: TGCGCCAGCAGCTTCGGGACAGCCTCTGGGGCCAACGTCCTGACTTTC
CDR3 protein: CASSFGTASGANVLTF

clone size: -
V gene: TRBV29-1
D gene: -
J gene: TRBJ1-5
CDR3 DNA: TGCAGCGTTATTATTGGCAATCAGCCCCAGCATTTT
CDR3 protein: CSVIIGNQPQHF

clone size: -
V gene: TRBV11-3
D gene: -
J gene: TRBJ2-7
CDR3 DNA: TGTGCCAGCAGCTTAGCGTCATTAGGGGGGGCCTCCTACGAGCAGTACTTC
CDR3 protein: CASSLASLGGASYEQYF

clone size: -
V gene: TRBV10-2
D gene: TRBD2
J gene: TRBJ2-5
CDR3 DNA: TGCGCCAGCAGTGCTGTAGCGGGGCTACAAGAGACCCAGTACTTC
CDR3 protein: CASSAVAGLQETQYF

clone size: -
V gene: TRBV9
D gene: TRBD1
J gene: TRBJ2-3
CDR3 DNA: TGTGCCAGCAGCAGGCGTGGCAGGGGGATTGATACGCAGTATTTT
CDR3 protein: CASSRRGRGIDTQYF

clone size: -
V gene: TRBV7-9
D gene: -
J gene: TRBJ2-3
CDR3 DNA: TGTGCCAGCAGCTTAGTAGGCACAGATACGCAGTATTTT
CDR3 protein: CASSLVGTDTQYF

clone size: -
V gene: TRBV11-3
D gene: -
J gene: TRBJ1-3
CDR3 DNA: TGTGCCAGCAGCCGCCTGAGCTCTGGAAACACCATATATTTT
CDR3 protein: CASSRLSSGNTIYF